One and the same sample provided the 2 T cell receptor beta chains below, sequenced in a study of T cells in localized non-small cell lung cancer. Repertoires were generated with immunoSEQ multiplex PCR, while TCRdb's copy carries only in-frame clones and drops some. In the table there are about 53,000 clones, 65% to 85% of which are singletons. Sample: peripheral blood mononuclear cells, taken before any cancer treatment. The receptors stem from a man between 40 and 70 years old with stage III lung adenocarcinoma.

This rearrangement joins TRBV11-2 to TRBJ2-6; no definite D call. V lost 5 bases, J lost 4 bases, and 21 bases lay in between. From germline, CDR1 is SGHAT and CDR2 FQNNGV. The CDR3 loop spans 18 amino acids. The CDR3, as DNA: TGTGCCAGCAGCCCTAGGGTTCTTAGGCTAAGCGGGGCCAACGTCCTGACTTTC. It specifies CASSPRVLRLSGANVLTF. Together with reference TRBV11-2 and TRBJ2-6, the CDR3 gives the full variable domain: EAGVAQSPRYKIIEKRQSVAFWCNPISGHATLYWYQQILGQGPKLLIQFQNNGVVDDSQLPKDRFSAERLKGVDSTLKIQPAKLEDSAVYLCASSPRVLRLSGANVLTFGAGSRLTVL.

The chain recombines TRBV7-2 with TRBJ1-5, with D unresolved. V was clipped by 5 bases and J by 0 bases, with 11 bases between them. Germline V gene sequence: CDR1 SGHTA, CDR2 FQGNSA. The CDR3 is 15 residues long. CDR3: CASSAYTYSNQPQHF. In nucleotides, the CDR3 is TGTGCCAGCAGCGCCTATACCTATAGCAATCAGCCCCAGCATTTT.